The sequence of this T cell receptor beta chain was determined in a study of blood T cell repertoires in COVID-19. About the research overall: PBMCs, B-cell-depleted T cells, or T cells provided the cDNA or gDNA that made up the material.

This CDR3 is 12 amino acids long. Deletions cut 5 bases from V and 4 bases from J, with 8 bases between. Germline V gene lookup returns CDR1 LNHDA and CDR2 SQIVND (reference sequence). Clones were read by immunoSEQ multiplex PCR, and TCRdb kept only the in-frame ones, dropping some. The sample gives 200,000 to 250,000 clones, approximately 80% of which show up once; roughly 13% is in the top ten. The sample taken for sequencing was peripheral blood. The V call is TRBV19, the J call TRBJ1-1, with unresolved D. This TCR derives from a human donor in a cohort sampled during active COVID-19. The CDR3 DNA sequence: TGTGCCAGTAGTTTTCGGGGCACTGAAGCTTTCTTT. Its protein is CASSFRGTEAFF.